What follows are 30 T cell receptor beta chains derived from one specimen sequenced in a study of shared clonotypes between healthy human individuals. Using immunoSEQ multiplex PCR, the repertoire was profiled, and TCRdb retains in-frame clones only, with some absent. The sample has a few hundred thousand clones; around 78% are singletons. Sequenced sample: PBMCs. The receptor set was obtained from a woman aged 40 to 50 in good health. Some clones in this sample may be carry-over from other donors' samples.

The chain is built from TRBV7-3 and TRBJ1-2; tentatively, D is TRBD1 (5 bases). This CDR3 is 15 amino acids long. V lost 8 bases and J lost 1, with 17 bases in between. Germline CDR1 SGHTA, CDR2 FQGTGA. The CDR3 DNA follows: TGTGCCAGCTCCGCGTCCGGGACCGATAACTATGGCTACACCTTC. It yields the protein CASSASGTDNYGYTF.

Only a few counts were recorded for this clone. This sequence joins TRBV19 and TRBJ1-5; D remains unclear. Germline CDR1 is LNHDA and CDR2 is SQIVND (reference sequence). The CDR3 is 12 amino acids. The ends were cut back, 3 bases at V and 5 bases at J, with 5 bases in the middle. The CDR3 reads CASSMAYQPQHF. DNA of the CDR3: TGTGCCAGTAGTATGGCCTATCAGCCCCAGCATTTT.

Concerning this clone itself: Given a much more abundant clone one base away, this may be a read error. In the same sample, other DNA sequences code for this CDR3. The V and J genes are TRBV15 and TRBJ2-2, with a weak D call TRBD2 (5 bases). Germline lookup yields CDR1 LNHNV and CDR2 YYDKDF (reference sequence). The CDR3 length is 14 residues. CDR3 protein: CATSRGGYGGELFF. The DNA of the CDR3 is TGTGCCACCAGCAGAGGAGGATATGGTGGGGAGTTGTTTTTT.

The genes are TRBV11-2 and TRBJ2-7, with unresolved D. Trimming pared 10 bases from V and 1 base from J, leaving 8 bases between. CDR1 SGHAT and CDR2 FQNNGV come from the germline V gene. This CDR3 contains 11 residues. The CDR3 is CATSRSYEQYF. CDR3 in DNA: TGTGCCACCTCAAGGTCCTACGAGCAGTACTTC.

In this sample, this clone turned up many times. The same CDR3 can be traced to other DNA sequences in this sample. V is TRBV6-6 and J is TRBJ1-1; no clear D. V lost 7 bases and J lost 3, with 15 bases in between. This CDR3 is 14 amino acids long. Germline CDR1 reads MNHNY; CDR2 reads SVGAGI (reference sequence). The CDR3 sequence: CASISYPEDTEAFF. The CDR3 coding sequence is TGTGCCAGCATATCCTATCCGGAGGACACTGAAGCTTTCTTT.

The V and J genes are TRBV18 and TRBJ2-1, with 9 bases lining up with TRBD2. The CDR3 runs 14 residues. Unmatched junction bases numbered 3, after V lost 3 bases and J lost 6 bases. CDR1 is KGHSH, CDR2 LQKENI, per germline. The CDR3 protein is CASSPRREGNEQFF. The DNA of the CDR3 is TGTGCCAGCTCACCTAGGCGGGAGGGCAATGAGCAGTTCTTC. Combining the CDR3 with reference TRBV18 and TRBJ2-1 gives the whole variable domain NAGVMQNPRHLVRRRGQEARLRCSPMKGHSHVYWYRQLPEEGLKFMVYLQKENIIDESGMPKERFSAEFPKEGPSILRIQQVVRGDSAAYFCASSPRREGNEQFFGPGTRLTVL.

The chain carries TRBV5-1 and TRBJ2-1; 7 nucleotides match TRBD2. The CDR3 loop spans 15 amino acids. V was clipped by 0 bases and J by 5 bases; unmatched bases: 5. The germline V gene has CDR1 SGHRS and CDR2 YFSETQ. Here the CDR3 reads CASSLVASGDNEQFF. CDR3 DNA: TGCGCCAGCAGCTTGGTAGCCAGCGGGGACAATGAGCAGTTCTTC.

V gene TRBV9 combines with J gene TRBJ1-1; D is ambiguous. Trimming removed 0 bases from V and 0 bases from J, with 6 bases in between. This CDR3 is built from 14 residues. CDR1 and CDR2 from the germline V gene are SGDLS and YYNGEE. The CDR3 reads CASSVGRMNTEAFF. The DNA for the CDR3 is TGTGCCAGCAGCGTAGGCAGGATGAACACTGAAGCTTTCTTT.

Ten or more counts support this clone. The CDR3 protein is CASSPSGGRYTDTQYF. The DNA of the CDR3 is TGTGCCAGCAGCCCCTCGGGAGGCCGATACACAGATACGCAGTATTTT. V is TRBV2 and J is TRBJ2-3, with 7 bases lining up with TRBD2. V was pared by 6 bases and J by 2 bases, with 11 bases of the junction left unmatched. Germline V lookup: CDR1 SNHLY, CDR2 FYNNEI. The CDR3 spans 16 residues.

This clone was seen a few times. The rearrangement joins TRBV29-1 to TRBJ1-2; TRBD1 matches at 10 bases. Unmatched junction bases numbered 5, after V lost 6 bases and J lost 7 bases. Germline V gene sequence: CDR1 SQVTM, CDR2 ANQGSEA. This CDR3 is built from 12 residues. The chain's CDR3 is CSVFRDRGGYTF. The CDR3 bases are TGCAGCGTATTCCGGGACAGGGGTGGCTACACCTTC.

This clone appeared a single time. A far larger clone is a single base away, which makes a read error likely. The chain employs TRBV30 and TRBJ1-1, with D perhaps matching TRBD1 (5 bases). The CDR3 runs to 14 residues. Trimming took off 2 bases at V and 4 bases at J, with 14 bases between the two ends. Looked up from germline, CDR1 is GTSNPN and CDR2 is SVGIG (reference sequence). The chain's CDR3 is CAWSQYGGSTEAFF. The CDR3 bases are TGTGCCTGGAGTCAGTACGGGGGGTCCACTGAAGCTTTCTTT.

The chain is built from TRBV5-4 and TRBJ2-5; 8 positions agree with TRBD2. The end of the DNA aligns better with TRBJ2-7, so the J call may be wrong. This CDR3 spans 17 amino acids. CDR1 SGHNT and CDR2 YYREEE come from the germline V gene (reference sequence). CDR3 residues: CASSRRGGGSHSYEQYF. CDR3 sequence (DNA): TGTGCCAGCAGCCGCCGGGGGGGCGGGAGCCACTCCTACGAGCAGTACTTC.

This clone was found a few times. A much larger clone sits a single nucleotide away, making a read error possible. V gene TRBV11-3 combines with J gene TRBJ2-2, with D unresolved. This CDR3 contains 14 residues. Trimming took off 1 base at V and 4 bases at J, with 7 bases between the two ends. CDR1 and CDR2 from the germline V gene are SGHNT and YENEEA. CDR3 bases: TGTGCCAGCAGCTTAGTGTGTAGCACCGGGGAGCTGTTTTTT. Translated, it gives CASSLVCSTGELFF. The full variable domain, completed using reference TRBV11-3 and TRBJ2-2, is EAGVVQSPRYKIIEKKQPVAFWCNPISGHNTLYWYLQNLGQGPELLIRYENEEAVDDSQLPKDRFSAERLKGVDSTLKIQPAELGDSAVYLCASSLVCSTGELFFGEGSRLTVL.

The rearrangement links TRBV2 to TRBJ1-6; 7 bases agree with TRBD1. The germline CDR1 and CDR2 sequences are SNHLY and FYNNEI. The ends lost 10 bases at V and 10 bases at J; junction bases unmatched: 10. CDR3 length: 13 residues. In DNA, the CDR3 is TGTGCCACAAGCCGGGACAGCCAGTCACCCCTCCACTTT. Translation gives CATSRDSQSPLHF.

In its sample, this clone was seen many times. The rearrangement joins TRBV11-3 to TRBJ2-1, with D possibly matching TRBD2 (7 bases). Germline values: CDR1 SGHNT, CDR2 YENEEA. The CDR3 consists of 15 residues. V lost 5 bases to trimming and J lost 2 bases, with 13 bases between them. Here the CDR3 reads CASSLGGETYNEQFF. The CDR3 bases are TGTGCCAGCAGCCTAGGGGGGGAGACCTACAATGAGCAGTTCTTC.

The V gene is TRBV5-1, the J gene TRBJ1-5, with D possibly being TRBD1 (6 bases). CDR3 length equals 16 residues. From germline, CDR1 is SGHRS and CDR2 YFSETQ. V was shortened by 1 base and J by 3 bases, with 14 bases between the two germline ends. Here the CDR3 DNA reads TGCGCCAGCAGCTTGCAGCCCCGGGACACCAATCAGCCCCAGCATTTT. This codes for CASSLQPRDTNQPQHF.

The chain employs TRBV29-1 and TRBJ2-2; 7 bases are a match to TRBD2. V lost 7 bases and J lost 7; bases outside the gene matches: 9. Per germline, CDR1 SQVTM and CDR2 ANQGSEA. The CDR3 consists of 13 residues. CDR3 loop: CSGRMSGNGELFF. As DNA, the CDR3 is TGCAGCGGGAGAATGAGCGGGAACGGGGAGCTGTTTTTT.

This chain joins TRBV5-1 and TRBJ1-2; D gene uncertain. The CDR3 has 11 amino acids. Trimming shortened V by 0 bases and J by 6 bases, and 3 bases separated the two germline ends. CDR1 and CDR2 (germline): SGHRS, YFSETQ. The CDR3: CASSLGNGYTF. CDR3 sequence (DNA): TGCGCCAGCAGCTTGGGGAATGGCTACACCTTC.

This rearrangement joins TRBV6-1 to TRBJ1-5; the match to TRBD1 covers 7 bases. The germline V gene has CDR1 MNHNS and CDR2 SASEGT. The CDR3 runs to 13 residues. The V segment lost 5 bases and the J segment 9 bases; nucleotides outside the gene matches: 7. This chain's CDR3 is CASSPGTVGPQHF. The CDR3 DNA sequence: TGTGCCAGCAGTCCCGGGACAGTAGGGCCCCAGCATTTT.

The chain uses TRBV19 and TRBJ2-3; TRBD1 agrees at 7 bases. Per germline, CDR1 LNHDA and CDR2 SQIVND (reference sequence). Losses at the gene ends were 5 bases for V and 5 bases for J; bases not matched to a gene: 13. The CDR3 has 16 amino acids. CDR3 sequence: CASSSPRQGGIDTQYF. In DNA, the CDR3 is TGTGCCAGTAGTTCTCCCCGACAGGGCGGAATAGATACGCAGTATTTT. Full variable domain (rest looked up from reference TRBV19 and TRBJ2-3): DGGITQSPKYLFRKEGQNVTLSCEQNLNHDAMYWYRQDPGQGLRLIYYSQIVNDFQKGDIAEGYSVSREKKESFPLTVTSAQKNPTAFYLCASSSPRQGGIDTQYFGPGTRLTVL.

The sample holds many counts of this clone. V gene TRBV29-1 combines with J gene TRBJ1-1, with 8 nucleotides matching TRBD1. The CDR3 consists of 14 residues. CDR1 and CDR2 (germline): SQVTM, ANQGSEA. With V trimmed by 5 bases and J by 5 bases, 10 bases remained unmatched. In DNA, the CDR3 is TGCAGCGTTACAGGGGGTCCCGCGGGGACTGAAGCTTTCTTT. Amino acids: CSVTGGPAGTEAFF.

The rearrangement links TRBV29-1 to TRBJ1-5; perhaps TRBD1 as D (5 bases). Trimming removed 4 bases from V and 3 bases from J, with 13 bases in between. The CDR3 runs to 14 residues. Germline assignment: CDR1 SQVTM and CDR2 ANQGSEA. The CDR3 DNA sequence: TGCAGCGTTGGGTTCGGGGGTTTCAATCAGCCCCAGCATTTT. Encoded protein: CSVGFGGFNQPQHF.

This clone was recorded at least ten times. The chain has TRBV28 and TRBJ1-5; 9 bases match TRBD1. CDR1 MDHEN and CDR2 SYDVKM come from the germline V gene. The CDR3 is made up of 15 amino acids. V was pared by 2 bases and J by 7 bases, with 6 bases of the junction left unmatched. As DNA, the CDR3 is TGTGCCAGCAGTTTAATGGGACAGGGCCTCCAGCCCCAGCATTTT. This gives the protein CASSLMGQGLQPQHF.

This clone was seen more than once but under ten times. Other DNA sequences in this specimen translate into the identical CDR3. The chain recombines TRBV2 with TRBJ2-5; D gene uncertain. Trimming left V 4 bases short and J 4 bases short, with 1 base between. Per the germline V gene, CDR1 is SNHLY and CDR2 is FYNNEI. The CDR3 sequence is 10 residues long. In nucleotides, the CDR3 is TGTGCCAGCAGTGGAGAGACCCAGTACTTC. Translating it yields CASSGETQYF.

This clone showed up just a few times. The chain couples TRBV19 to TRBJ2-2; D not resolved. The germline gives CDR1 LNHDA, CDR2 SQIVND (reference sequence). The CDR3 contains 13 residues. V lost 5 bases and J lost 6, with 10 bases in between. CDR3 in amino acids: CASSVSDPGELFF. DNA for the CDR3: TGTGCCAGTAGTGTATCGGATCCCGGGGAGCTGTTTTTT.

This CDR3 is CASNQPHYGYTF. CDR3 coding DNA: TGTGCCAGCAACCAGCCCCACTATGGCTACACCTTC. The chain employs TRBV6-1 and TRBJ1-2; D is undetermined. V was clipped by 7 bases and J by 3 bases, with 9 bases between them. There are 12 residues in the CDR3. Germline V gene data show CDR1 as MNHNS and CDR2 as SASEGT.

The chain carries TRBV6-6 and TRBJ1-5; 8 bases align to TRBD1. V lost 6 bases and J lost 5; bases outside the gene matches: 9. This CDR3 contains 15 residues. Germline lookup yields CDR1 MNHNY and CDR2 SVGAGI (reference sequence). The CDR3 reads CASSPRGQAYQPQHF. CDR3 DNA sequence: TGTGCCAGCAGCCCCCGGGGACAGGCCTATCAGCCCCAGCATTTT.

The rearrangement uses TRBV29-1 and TRBJ1-4, with 9 bases aligning to TRBD1. This CDR3 has 14 residues. CDR1 is SQVTM and CDR2 is ANQGSEA in the germline V gene. Trimming at V came to 6 bases and at J to 1 base, leaving 3 bases not matched to a gene. This CDR3 is CSVRTGVTNEKLFF. For the CDR3, the DNA is TGCAGCGTGCGGACAGGGGTAACTAATGAAAAACTGTTTTTT.

The rearrangement links TRBV28 to TRBJ2-5; D remains unclear. V lost 3 bases and J 3 bases, leaving 8 bases between the germline ends. The CDR3 is made up of 13 amino acids. Germline-derived CDR1 and CDR2 are MDHEN and SYDVKM. As DNA, the CDR3 is TGTGCCAGCAGTTTTACCCGAAAAGAGACCCAGTACTTC. The encoded protein is CASSFTRKETQYF. The full variable domain, in which reference TRBV28 and TRBJ2-5 provide the parts outside the CDR3, is DVKVTQSSRYLVKRTGEKVFLECVQDMDHENMFWYRQDPGLGLRLIYFSYDVKMKEKGDIPEGYSVSREKKERFSLILESASTNQTSMYLCASSFTRKETQYFGPGTRLLVL.

This clone was seen only a few times. The chain joins TRBV10-2 to TRBJ2-5; TRBD2 agrees at 7 bases. Germline loops: CDR1 WSHSY, CDR2 SAAADI. V lost 3 bases and J lost 2; bases outside the gene matches: 6. CDR3 length: 15 residues. This CDR3 reads CASSDWTRGQETQYF. As DNA, the CDR3 is TGCGCCAGCAGTGACTGGACTAGAGGTCAAGAGACCCAGTACTTC.